What follows are 5 T cell receptor beta chains derived from one specimen sequenced in a study of Graves' ophthalmopathy and Graves' hyperthyroidism (dated 2018 in TCRdb). The instrument was an Illumina HiSeq 2000. For repertoire sequencing, the TCR beta CDR3 regions were amplified from RNA transcripts. A first-round RT-PCR used HTBI primers with the Qiagen OneStep RT-PCR kit, followed by a second-round multiplex PCR, size selection and purification. The raw public data were reprocessed by TCRdb itself: fastp quality trimming at Q25, MiXCR clonotype calling, in-frame beta chains only. Here each entry gathers all rows of one CDR3 protein and keeps the most common genes and DNA. A total of 650,000 to 900,000 distinct CDR3 sequences appear in this sample, approximately 40% of them only once. The ten most abundant clones make up around 40% of the sample. Sequencing input: peripheral blood. These receptor sequences come from an adult man with Graves' ophthalmopathy.

The chain is built from TRBV15 and TRBJ1-6, with a weak D call TRBD1 (6 bases). Per the germline V gene, CDR1 is LNHNV and CDR2 is YYDKDF (reference sequence). This CDR3 is 17 amino acids long. Trimming left V 0 bases short and J 8 bases short, with 17 bases between. The CDR3 nucleotides read TGTGCCACCAGCAGAGATAAGGCGGGGGGCTTGTATTCACCCCTCCACTTT. This sequence encodes CATSRDKAGGLYSPLHF.

The V call is TRBV20-1, the J call TRBJ1-2; possible D gene TRBD1, 5 bases. The CDR3 has 12 residues. Trimming removed 5 bases from V and 8 bases from J, with 15 bases in between. CDR1 and CDR2 (germline): DFQATT, SNEGSKA (reference sequence). The CDR3 region has the DNA TGCAGTGCTCCCGGGACTGCTCCAGGCTACACCTTC. It translates to CSAPGTAPGYTF.

This clonotype was found a few times. One junction end does not reproduce the germline sequence, and a read error may be involved. The V and J genes are TRBV10-3 and TRBJ2-6; no clear D gene. The germline CDR1 and CDR2 sequences are ENHRY and SYGVKD. The CDR3 has 14 residues. The DNA of the CDR3 is TGTGCCAGCAGTTACTCGGCTGCGGCCAACGTCCTGACTTTC. This encodes CASSYSAAANVLTF.

The V gene is TRBV25-1, the J gene TRBJ1-1; TRBD1 is a possible D gene (5 bases). CDR3 length equals 15 residues. Germline V lookup: CDR1 MGHDK, CDR2 SYGVNS. V lost 6 bases, J lost 1 base, and 15 bases lay in between. CDR3 in amino acids: CASRRWGRENTEAFF. The CDR3 nucleotides are TGTGCCAGCAGACGTTGGGGGAGAGAGAACACTGAAGCTTTCTTT. The complete variable domain, with remaining parts taken from reference TRBV25-1 and TRBJ1-1, reads EADIYQTPRYLVIGTGKKITLECSQTMGHDKMYWYQQDPGMELHLIHYSYGVNSTEKGDLSSESTVSRIRTEHFPLTLESARPSHTSQYLCASRRWGRENTEAFFGQGTRLTVV.

The chain joins TRBV7-9 to TRBJ2-7; TRBD2 aligns across 10 bases. This CDR3 is 16 amino acids long. Looked up from germline, CDR1 is SEHNR and CDR2 is FQNEAQ (reference sequence). V dropped 1 base and J dropped 6; count of bases not matched to a gene: 9. CDR3 coding DNA: TGTGCCAGCAGCTTAGACTCCCCTAGCGGGAGTCGCGAGCAGTACTTC. Amino acids: CASSLDSPSGSREQYF.